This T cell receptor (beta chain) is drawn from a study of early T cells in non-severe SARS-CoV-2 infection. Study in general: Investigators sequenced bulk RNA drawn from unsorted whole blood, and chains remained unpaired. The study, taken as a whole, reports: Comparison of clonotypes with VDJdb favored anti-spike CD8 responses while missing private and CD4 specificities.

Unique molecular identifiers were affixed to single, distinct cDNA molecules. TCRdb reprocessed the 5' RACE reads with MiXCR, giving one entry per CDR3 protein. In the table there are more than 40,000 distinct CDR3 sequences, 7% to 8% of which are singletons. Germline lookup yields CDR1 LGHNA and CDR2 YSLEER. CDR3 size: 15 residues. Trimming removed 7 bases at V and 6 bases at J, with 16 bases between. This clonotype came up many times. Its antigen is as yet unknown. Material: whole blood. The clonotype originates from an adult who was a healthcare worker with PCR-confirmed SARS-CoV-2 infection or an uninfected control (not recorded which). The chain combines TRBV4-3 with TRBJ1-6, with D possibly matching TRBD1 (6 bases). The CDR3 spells CASTRGDTGNSPLHF. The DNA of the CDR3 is TGCGCCAGCACGAGAGGGGACACTGGTAATTCACCCCTCCACTTT.